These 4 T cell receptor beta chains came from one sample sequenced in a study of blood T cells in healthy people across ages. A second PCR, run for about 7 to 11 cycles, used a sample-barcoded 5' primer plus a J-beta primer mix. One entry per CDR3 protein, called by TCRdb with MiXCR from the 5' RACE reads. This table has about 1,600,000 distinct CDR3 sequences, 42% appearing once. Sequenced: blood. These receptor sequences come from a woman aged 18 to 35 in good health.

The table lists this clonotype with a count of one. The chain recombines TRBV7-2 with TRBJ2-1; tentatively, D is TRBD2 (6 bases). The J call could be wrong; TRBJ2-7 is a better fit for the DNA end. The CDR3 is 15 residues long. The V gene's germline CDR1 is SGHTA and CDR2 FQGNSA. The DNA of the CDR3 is TGTGCCAGCAGCCCGGGGACTCCAGCCTACAATGAGCAGTACTTC. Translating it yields CASSPGTPAYNEQYF.

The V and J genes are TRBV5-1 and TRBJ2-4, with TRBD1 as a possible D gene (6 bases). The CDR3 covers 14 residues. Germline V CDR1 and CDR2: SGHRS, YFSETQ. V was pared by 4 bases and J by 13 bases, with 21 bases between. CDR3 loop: CASSPGQSYNGQYF. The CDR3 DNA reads TGCGCCAGCAGCCCGGGACAATCCTACAATGGGCAGTACTTC.

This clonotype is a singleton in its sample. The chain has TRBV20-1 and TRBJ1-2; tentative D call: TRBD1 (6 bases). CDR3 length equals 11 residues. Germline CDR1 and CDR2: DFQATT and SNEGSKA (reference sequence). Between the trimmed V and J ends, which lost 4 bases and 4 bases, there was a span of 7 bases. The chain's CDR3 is CSAKQGYGYTF. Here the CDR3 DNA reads TGCAGTGCTAAACAGGGCTATGGCTACACCTTC.

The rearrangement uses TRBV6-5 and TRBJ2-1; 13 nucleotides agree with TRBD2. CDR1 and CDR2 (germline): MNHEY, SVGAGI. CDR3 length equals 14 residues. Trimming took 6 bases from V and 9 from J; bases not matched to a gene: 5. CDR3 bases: TGTGCCAGCAGCCCGGGACTAGCGGGAAGTGAGCAGTTCTTC. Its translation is CASSPGLAGSEQFF.